The rows below give T cell receptor beta chains drawn from one sample of a study of shared clonotypes between healthy human individuals. The table came from immunoSEQ multiplex PCR; TCRdb's copy has only in-frame clones and leaves some out. The table shows around 2,000,000 clones, with about 95% occurring only once. The sequenced material came from naive CD8+ T cells sorted from blood. The source of these receptors is a man aged 18-30 years in good health. The CDR3 runs from the conserved cysteine through the conserved F or W. Clone size is not always given. Where it is, it says once, few, many or a class for expanded clones.

cdr3_aa v_call clone_size j_call
CASSQHGDYGYTF TRBV11-2 - TRBJ1-2
CASSPGQGWGKIEEQYF TRBV10-1 - TRBJ2-7
CASSHYIDYEQYF TRBV4-1 - TRBJ2-7
CASSEYGGRDEQFF TRBV25-1 - TRBJ2-1
CAWRRVYNEQFF TRBV30 - TRBJ2-1
CASSPDGTEAFF TRBV7-3 - TRBJ1-1
CASSRQGGSNQPQHF TRBV6-6 - TRBJ1-5
CSVEQGAYEQYF TRBV29-1 few TRBJ2-7
CASRRDSSYEQYF TRBV4-1 once TRBJ2-7
CAWNSPGTGRSEQYF TRBV30 - TRBJ2-7
CAWSPGTDYEAFF TRBV30 - TRBJ1-1
CAISERRRAEAFF TRBV10-3 - TRBJ1-1
CASSQDLAPPPGTGYEQYF TRBV4-1 - TRBJ2-7
CASSLGRVDEQFF TRBV5-6 - TRBJ2-1
CASSLGSSGNTIYF TRBV5-6 - TRBJ1-3
CASSLGRQAGLF TRBV13 once TRBJ1-4
CASSAAGGEYGETQYF TRBV9 - TRBJ2-5
CAISESGQAIYEQYF TRBV10-3 - TRBJ2-7
CASSFSAGGPYEQYF TRBV27 - TRBJ2-7
CASSLGQSPNYGYTF TRBV11-2 - TRBJ1-2
CASSRDFYYGAFF TRBV7-9 - TRBJ1-1
CATSRDTASWGNTGELFF TRBV15 - TRBJ2-2